This paragraph reports one T cell receptor beta chain. The CDR3 loop spans 15 amino acids. V was cut by 3 bases and J by 7 bases, with 19 bases left in between. Germline loops: CDR1 SGHKS, CDR2 YYEKEE (reference sequence). This record comes from a study of blood T cell repertoires in COVID-19. Study in general: Samples came from the United States, Italy and Spain, spanning acute and convalescent COVID-19.

Profiled with immunoSEQ multiplex PCR; TCRdb holds only in-frame clones, not every one. The sample lists some 130,000 clones; 65% to 85% were seen once. The receptor's source is a woman of 80 years or more with acute or convalescent COVID-19. Source material: peripheral blood. The chain has TRBV5-5 and TRBJ1-2; D call uncertain. This CDR3 reads CASSWATEGGLGYTF. DNA for the CDR3: TGTGCCAGCAGCTGGGCAACAGAGGGTGGTCTTGGCTACACCTTC.